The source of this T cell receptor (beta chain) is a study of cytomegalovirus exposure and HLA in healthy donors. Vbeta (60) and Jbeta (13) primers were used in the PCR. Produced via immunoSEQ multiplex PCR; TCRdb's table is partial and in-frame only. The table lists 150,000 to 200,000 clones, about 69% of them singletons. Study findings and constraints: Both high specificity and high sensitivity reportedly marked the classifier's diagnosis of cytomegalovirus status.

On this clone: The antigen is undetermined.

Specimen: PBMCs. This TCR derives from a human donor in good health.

The CDR3 region is CASSHTGDSNQPQHF. CDR3 nucleotides: TGTGCCAGTAGTCATACAGGGGATAGCAATCAGCCCCAGCATTTT. The chain is built from TRBV19 and TRBJ1-5, with TRBD1 matching 7 bases. V lost 5 bases to trimming and J lost 0 bases; unmatched junction nucleotides: 4. The germline V gene has CDR1 LNHDA and CDR2 SQIVND (reference sequence). The length of the CDR3 is 15 residues.